This T cell receptor beta chain was captured by sequencing in a study of blood T cell repertoires in COVID-19. Study-wide context: Donors in the United States, Italy and Spain gave samples during acute or convalescent COVID-19. PBMCs, B-cell-depleted T cells, or T cells provided the cDNA or gDNA that made up the material.

The table came from immunoSEQ multiplex PCR; TCRdb's copy has only in-frame clones and leaves some out. This table has approximately 230,000 clones, about nine tenths appearing once. Germline V gene lookup returns CDR1 LNHDA and CDR2 SQIVND (reference sequence). Trimming cost V 6 bases and J 0 bases, with 14 bases left between them. The CDR3 is made up of 15 amino acids. The rearrangement links TRBV19 to TRBJ2-5; D possibly corresponds to TRBD2 (5 bases). The source material was peripheral blood. This TCR was sampled from a man aged 25-45 years who had recovered from COVID-19. CDR3 in DNA: TGTGCCAGTAGCCCGCGGAGAGGGCACCAAGAGACCCAGTACTTC. The encoded protein is CASSPRRGHQETQYF.